The 10 T cell receptor beta chains given below trace back to one sample, sequenced in a study of blood T cell repertoires in COVID-19. Sequencing used immunoSEQ multiplex PCR; TCRdb keeps in-frame clones, though not all of them. The sample shows around 100,000 clones, approximately 80% of them seen only once. Sequencing was done on a sample of peripheral blood. The receptors stem from a human donor in a cohort sampled during active COVID-19.

The rearrangement joins TRBV18 to TRBJ2-1, with 13 bases lining up with TRBD2. With V trimmed by 3 bases and J by 8 bases, 7 bases remained unmatched. The CDR3 is 16 amino acids. CDR1 and CDR2 from the germline V gene are KGHSH and LQKENI. For the CDR3, the DNA is TGTGCCAGCTCACCGCAGACTAGCGGGAGGACGGATGAGCAGTTCTTC. Its protein product is CASSPQTSGRTDEQFF.

V usage is TRBV5-5 and J usage is TRBJ2-2; 10 bases map to TRBD2. Germline V gene data show CDR1 as SGHKS and CDR2 as YYEKEE (reference sequence). Germline trimming cut 1 base from V and 2 bases from J; bases unmatched to any gene: 2. CDR3 length: 16 amino acids. CDR3 sequence reads: CASSLLAGANTGELFF. CDR3 sequence (DNA): TGTGCCAGCAGCTTGCTAGCGGGGGCCAACACCGGGGAGCTGTTTTTT.

The genes are TRBV18 and TRBJ2-2; TRBD2 matches at 8 bases. There are 15 residues in the CDR3. Germline CDR1 and CDR2: KGHSH and LQKENI. After removal of 2 bases from V and 7 bases from J, the junction contained 6 bases not matched to a gene. The CDR3 nucleotides read TGTGCCAGCTCACCAACGGGAGGGCCTGGCGGGGAGCTGTTTTTT. This codes for CASSPTGGPGGELFF.

The chain couples TRBV18 to TRBJ1-1; D uncertain. CDR1 is KGHSH and CDR2 is LQKENI in the germline V gene. The V and J ends lost 3 bases and 1 base respectively, with 12 bases between them. The CDR3 runs 15 residues. CDR3 bases: TGTGCCAGCTCACCCGGGATGGTTGGGAACACTGAAGCTTTCTTT. Protein product: CASSPGMVGNTEAFF.

V and J are TRBV5-6 and TRBJ1-1, with D possibly matching TRBD1 (5 bases). CDR1 is SGHDT, CDR2 YYEEEE, per germline. This CDR3 region has 17 residues. V was clipped by 1 base and J by 4 bases, with 20 bases between them. CDR3 region: CASSLIGGGGRITEAFF. CDR3 in DNA: TGTGCCAGCAGCTTGATCGGGGGAGGAGGGCGAATCACTGAAGCTTTCTTT.

The rearrangement uses TRBV5-1 and TRBJ2-1; 8 bases are a match to TRBD1. Germline V lookup: CDR1 SGHRS, CDR2 YFSETQ. The CDR3 loop spans 15 amino acids. V lost 0 bases, J lost 2 bases, and 1 base stayed unmatched. The CDR3 nucleotides are TGCGCCAGCAGCTTGGGACAGGGGCCCTACAATGAGCAGTTCTTC. This codes for CASSLGQGPYNEQFF.

The chain has TRBV27 and TRBJ1-2, with D perhaps matching TRBD1 (5 bases). The CDR3 loop spans 12 amino acids. Per the germline V gene, CDR1 is MNHEY and CDR2 is SMNVEV (reference sequence). The V end lost 7 bases, the J end lost 5 bases, and 11 bases lay between the germline ends. The CDR3 loop is CASNNGGYGYTF. CDR3 bases: TGTGCCAGCAATAACGGGGGGTATGGCTACACCTTC.

This clone was detected only a few times. This chain uses TRBV4-1 with TRBJ2-7, with 9 bases that match TRBD1. There are 16 residues in the CDR3. Germline V gives CDR1 MGHRA, CDR2 YSYEKL. V shed 4 bases and J 2 bases; nucleotides not matched to a gene: 9. In nucleotides, the CDR3 is TGCGCCAGCAGCCGTTCGGAGGACAGGGGAGCCTACGAGCAGTACTTC. Translating it yields CASSRSEDRGAYEQYF.

The V and J genes are TRBV5-6 and TRBJ1-2; D ambiguous. V was trimmed by 1 base and J by 6 bases, leaving 10 bases between them. CDR1 is SGHDT, CDR2 YYEEEE, per germline. This CDR3 is 13 amino acids long. The CDR3 reads CASSLRVMNGYTF. The CDR3 region has the DNA TGTGCCAGCAGCTTGCGCGTTATGAATGGCTACACCTTC.

CDR3: CASSLLQNYGYTF. CDR3 in DNA: TGTGCCAGCAGTTTATTACAGAACTATGGCTACACCTTC. The V and J genes are TRBV28 and TRBJ1-2, with D unresolved. Germline loops: CDR1 MDHEN, CDR2 SYDVKM. V was pared by 1 base and J by 2 bases, with 5 bases between. The CDR3 loop spans 13 amino acids.